The rows below give T cell receptor beta chains drawn from one sample of a study of blood T cell repertoires in COVID-19. Sequenced by immunoSEQ multiplex PCR; TCRdb stores in-frame clones only, minus some. The sample has roughly 170,000 clones, just under 85% seen once. The sample was peripheral blood. These receptors originate from a man in his forties who had recovered from COVID-19. Both conserved end residues are part of each CDR3. Fields, in order: J gene, clone size, D gene, V gene, CDR3 DNA, CDR3 protein. D genes are given only for firm matches. Clone size, where shown, is once, few, many, or a class for clones that have expanded.

j_gene: TRBJ1-1; abundance: few; d_gene: NA; v_gene: TRBV5-4; CDR3nt: TGTGCCAGCAGCTTGGACGGCACTGAAGCTTTCTTT; CDR3aa: CASSLDGTEAFF
j_gene: TRBJ1-3; abundance: NA; d_gene: NA; v_gene: TRBV28; CDR3nt: TGTGCCAGCAGTTTAGGGGGAGGGAACACCATATATTTT; CDR3aa: CASSLGGGNTIYF
j_gene: TRBJ2-3; abundance: NA; d_gene: TRBD1; v_gene: TRBV5-6; CDR3nt: TGTGCCAGCAGCTTGGAGGGCAGGGGGTGGGCAGATACGCAGTATTTT; CDR3aa: CASSLEGRGWADTQYF
j_gene: TRBJ1-4; abundance: many; d_gene: NA; v_gene: TRBV28; CDR3nt: TGTGCCAGCAGCCGTAATGAAAAACTGTTTTTT; CDR3aa: CASSRNEKLFF
j_gene: TRBJ1-3; abundance: NA; d_gene: NA; v_gene: TRBV18; CDR3nt: TGTGCCAGCTCACCCCGGTCGTCAGGGGCTGGAAACACCATATATTTT; CDR3aa: CASSPRSSGAGNTIYF
j_gene: TRBJ2-1; abundance: NA; d_gene: NA; v_gene: TRBV28; CDR3nt: TGTGCCAGCAGTATCCCCGAGGTGAATGAGCAGTTCTTC; CDR3aa: CASSIPEVNEQFF
j_gene: TRBJ2-3; abundance: once; d_gene: TRBD2; v_gene: TRBV9; CDR3nt: TGTGCCAGCAGCAGTAGCGGGAGTGCGGATACGCAGTATTTT; CDR3aa: CASSSSGSADTQYF
j_gene: TRBJ1-2; abundance: NA; d_gene: NA; v_gene: TRBV6-5; CDR3nt: TGTGCCAGCAGCCGCGGGGCCTTCTATGGCTACACCTTC; CDR3aa: CASSRGAFYGYTF
j_gene: TRBJ2-7; abundance: NA; d_gene: TRBD1; v_gene: TRBV28; CDR3nt: TGTGCCAGCAGTTTGTACCAGGGGGCGATCGAGCAGTACTTC; CDR3aa: CASSLYQGAIEQYF
j_gene: TRBJ1-1; abundance: NA; d_gene: TRBD1; v_gene: TRBV30; CDR3nt: TGTGCCTGGAGTCTCGGGACAGTGAACACTGAAGCTTTCTTT; CDR3aa: CAWSLGTVNTEAFF
j_gene: TRBJ2-1; abundance: NA; d_gene: NA; v_gene: TRBV28; CDR3nt: TGTGCCACCTCGGACACCAGGGCCAATGAGCAGTTCTTC; CDR3aa: CATSDTRANEQFF
j_gene: TRBJ2-2; abundance: NA; d_gene: TRBD2; v_gene: TRBV7-2; CDR3nt: TGTGCCAGCGCAAGGACTAGCGGGAAAGGAGGGGAGCTGTTTTTT; CDR3aa: CASARTSGKGGELFF
j_gene: TRBJ2-7; abundance: NA; d_gene: NA; v_gene: TRBV7-2; CDR3nt: TGTGCCAGCAGCTTTAGGACTTCGCATTACGAGCAGTACTTC; CDR3aa: CASSFRTSHYEQYF
j_gene: TRBJ1-1; abundance: once; d_gene: NA; v_gene: TRBV2; CDR3nt: TGTGCCAGCAGTAAAGAGAGGAACACTGAAGCTTTCTTT; CDR3aa: CASSKERNTEAFF
j_gene: TRBJ1-1; abundance: NA; d_gene: NA; v_gene: TRBV5-8; CDR3nt: TGTGCCAGCAGCCCGGGGGGCGCTGAAGCTTTCTTT; CDR3aa: CASSPGGAEAFF
j_gene: TRBJ2-7; abundance: once; d_gene: NA; v_gene: TRBV11-2; CDR3nt: TGTGCCAGCAGCTTCCAGGGCCCCCGAAACTACGAGCAGTACTTC; CDR3aa: CASSFQGPRNYEQYF
j_gene: TRBJ2-7; abundance: NA; d_gene: TRBD1; v_gene: TRBV5-4; CDR3nt: TGTGCCAGCAGCTTGGCCGGGGACAGGGGGGACGACGAGCAGTACTTC; CDR3aa: CASSLAGDRGDDEQYF
j_gene: TRBJ2-7; abundance: NA; d_gene: TRBD1; v_gene: TRBV16; CDR3nt: TGTGCCAGCAGCCCAGGACAGGGTAATTCCTACGAGCAGTACTTC; CDR3aa: CASSPGQGNSYEQYF
j_gene: TRBJ1-3; abundance: NA; d_gene: NA; v_gene: TRBV2; CDR3nt: TGTGCCAGCAGTGAAACTTCGTTAAACACCATATATTTT; CDR3aa: CASSETSLNTIYF
j_gene: TRBJ1-6; abundance: NA; d_gene: TRBD1; v_gene: TRBV9; CDR3nt: TGTGCCAGCAGCGTATCCCCCTCTGGGACAGGGTCGTCGCCCCTCCACTTT; CDR3aa: CASSVSPSGTGSSPLHF
j_gene: TRBJ1-2; abundance: NA; d_gene: NA; v_gene: TRBV28; CDR3nt: TGTGCCAGCAGTGAGGGCCTCGGCTATGGCTACACCTTC; CDR3aa: CASSEGLGYGYTF
j_gene: TRBJ2-5; abundance: NA; d_gene: NA; v_gene: TRBV19; CDR3nt: TGTGCCAGTAGTACCACCGACAGTCAAGAGACCCAGTACTTC; CDR3aa: CASSTTDSQETQYF
j_gene: TRBJ1-2; abundance: NA; d_gene: NA; v_gene: TRBV18; CDR3nt: TGTGCCAGCTCACCAACCGGGGTTGGCTACACCTTC; CDR3aa: CASSPTGVGYTF
j_gene: TRBJ2-7; abundance: few; d_gene: NA; v_gene: TRBV7-9; CDR3nt: TGTGCCAGCAGCTTATCGTTCTACGAGCAGTACTTC; CDR3aa: CASSLSFYEQYF
j_gene: TRBJ2-4; abundance: NA; d_gene: NA; v_gene: TRBV29-1; CDR3nt: TGCAGCGTTGGACCTCAGGATGGAAACATTCAGTACTTC; CDR3aa: CSVGPQDGNIQYF
j_gene: TRBJ2-1; abundance: NA; d_gene: NA; v_gene: TRBV5-5; CDR3nt: TGTGCCAGCAGCTTGAACAGAGCCTACAATGAGCAGTTCTTC; CDR3aa: CASSLNRAYNEQFF
j_gene: TRBJ2-5; abundance: NA; d_gene: NA; v_gene: TRBV20-1; CDR3nt: TGCAGTGCTAGTTCTGCGTCTAATATAGAAGAGACCCAGTACTTC; CDR3aa: CSASSASNIEETQYF
j_gene: TRBJ1-3; abundance: NA; d_gene: NA; v_gene: TRBV28; CDR3nt: TGTGCCAGCAGTTTGTTAGGACAGGGAAACACCATATATTTT; CDR3aa: CASSLLGQGNTIYF
j_gene: TRBJ1-2; abundance: NA; d_gene: NA; v_gene: TRBV6-5; CDR3nt: TGTGCCAGCAGTTTCGGAAGGGGTGGAGACTATGGCTACACCTTC; CDR3aa: CASSFGRGGDYGYTF
j_gene: TRBJ1-5; abundance: once; d_gene: NA; v_gene: TRBV30; CDR3nt: TGTGCCTGGAGGCAGGGCGATCAGCCCCAGCATTTT; CDR3aa: CAWRQGDQPQHF
j_gene: TRBJ2-5; abundance: NA; d_gene: TRBD1; v_gene: TRBV5-4; CDR3nt: TGTGCCAGCAGCTACGGACAGGGGGATTCGGAGACCCAGTACTTC; CDR3aa: CASSYGQGDSETQYF
j_gene: TRBJ2-7; abundance: NA; d_gene: NA; v_gene: TRBV27; CDR3nt: TGTGCCAGCAGTTTGACAGGCTACTTCTACGAGCAGTACTTC; CDR3aa: CASSLTGYFYEQYF
j_gene: TRBJ2-5; abundance: NA; d_gene: TRBD1; v_gene: TRBV7-9; CDR3nt: TGTGCCAGCAGCACAGGGGCGCGACGAGAGACCCAGTACTTC; CDR3aa: CASSTGARRETQYF
j_gene: TRBJ2-3; abundance: NA; d_gene: NA; v_gene: TRBV30; CDR3nt: TGTGCCTGGAGGACAGGGAGGTATCAAGATACGCAGTATTTT; CDR3aa: CAWRTGRYQDTQYF
j_gene: TRBJ2-3; abundance: NA; d_gene: TRBD2; v_gene: TRBV5-6; CDR3nt: TGTGCCAGCAGCCCAGGACTAGCGGGGTATGTAGATACGCAGTATTTT; CDR3aa: CASSPGLAGYVDTQYF
j_gene: TRBJ2-7; abundance: NA; d_gene: TRBD2; v_gene: TRBV7-2; CDR3nt: TGTGCCAGCAGCCAGACCGGGATTATGGGGGGGAGATCCTACGAGCAGTACTTC; CDR3aa: CASSQTGIMGGRSYEQYF
j_gene: TRBJ1-1; abundance: NA; d_gene: NA; v_gene: TRBV29-1; CDR3nt: TGCAGCGTTGGACTGATGACAGGCCCTGACTTGGCTGAAGCTTTCTTT; CDR3aa: CSVGLMTGPDLAEAFF
j_gene: TRBJ2-4; abundance: NA; d_gene: NA; v_gene: TRBV2; CDR3nt: TGTGCCAGCAGTGTAGAGGACATAGCCTTTGGAAACATTCAGTACTTC; CDR3aa: CASSVEDIAFGNIQYF
j_gene: TRBJ1-1; abundance: NA; d_gene: TRBD1; v_gene: TRBV2; CDR3nt: TGTGCCAGCACCTGGACAGGGGGTAACACTGAAGCTTTCTTT; CDR3aa: CASTWTGGNTEAFF
j_gene: TRBJ2-5; abundance: NA; d_gene: TRBD2; v_gene: TRBV3-1/TRBV3-2; CDR3nt: TGTGCCAGCAGCCCCCGTACTAGCGGGAGTGGTGAGACCCAGTACTTC; CDR3aa: CASSPRTSGSGETQYF
j_gene: TRBJ1-4; abundance: NA; d_gene: TRBD1; v_gene: TRBV6-5; CDR3nt: TGTGCCAGCAGTTACGGCGGCAGGGGGGAACTGTTTTTT; CDR3aa: CASSYGGRGELFF
j_gene: TRBJ2-2; abundance: NA; d_gene: TRBD1; v_gene: TRBV9; CDR3nt: TGTGCCAACAAGGCGGGACAGGGGAACACCGGGGAGCTGTTTTTT; CDR3aa: CANKAGQGNTGELFF
j_gene: TRBJ1-5; abundance: once; d_gene: NA; v_gene: TRBV6-2/TRBV6-3; CDR3nt: TGTGCCAGCAGTTTAAGGGGTAGTCAGCCCCAGCATTTT; CDR3aa: CASSLRGSQPQHF
j_gene: TRBJ2-5; abundance: NA; d_gene: NA; v_gene: TRBV29-1; CDR3nt: TGCAGCGTTGTAACCGGGGTCGAGACCCAGTACTTC; CDR3aa: CSVVTGVETQYF
j_gene: TRBJ2-4; abundance: NA; d_gene: NA; v_gene: TRBV18; CDR3nt: TGTGCCAGCTCACCCCGAGGGGAGGTAAACATTCAGTACTTC; CDR3aa: CASSPRGEVNIQYF
j_gene: TRBJ2-5; abundance: NA; d_gene: TRBD2; v_gene: TRBV18; CDR3nt: TGTGCCAGCTCACCACGACTAGCGGACCAAGAGACCCAGTACTTC; CDR3aa: CASSPRLADQETQYF
j_gene: TRBJ1-2; abundance: NA; d_gene: TRBD1; v_gene: TRBV24-1; CDR3nt: TGTGCCACCAGTGATTTGGGACAGGGATATGGCTACACCTTC; CDR3aa: CATSDLGQGYGYTF
j_gene: TRBJ1-1; abundance: NA; d_gene: TRBD1; v_gene: TRBV7-2; CDR3nt: TGTGCCAGCAGCTTATGGGCGACAGGGGCGAACACTGAAGCTTTCTTT; CDR3aa: CASSLWATGANTEAFF
j_gene: TRBJ2-1; abundance: NA; d_gene: TRBD2; v_gene: TRBV11-2; CDR3nt: TGTGCCAGCAGCTTGGAGTCTAGCGGGTACAATGAGCAGTTCTTC; CDR3aa: CASSLESSGYNEQFF